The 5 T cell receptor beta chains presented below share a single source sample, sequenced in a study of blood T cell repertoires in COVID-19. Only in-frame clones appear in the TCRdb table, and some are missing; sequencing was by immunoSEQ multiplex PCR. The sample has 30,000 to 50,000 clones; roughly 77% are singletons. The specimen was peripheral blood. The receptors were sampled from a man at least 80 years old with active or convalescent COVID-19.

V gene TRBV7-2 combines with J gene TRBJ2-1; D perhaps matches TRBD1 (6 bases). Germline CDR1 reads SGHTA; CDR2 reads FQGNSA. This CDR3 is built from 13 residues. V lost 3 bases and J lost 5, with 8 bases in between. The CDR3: CASSFNRDNEQFF. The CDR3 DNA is TGTGCCAGCAGCTTTAACAGGGACAATGAGCAGTTCTTC.

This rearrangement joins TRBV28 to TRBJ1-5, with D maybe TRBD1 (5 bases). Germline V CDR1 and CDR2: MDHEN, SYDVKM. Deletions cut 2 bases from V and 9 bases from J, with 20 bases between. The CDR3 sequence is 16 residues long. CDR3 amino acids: CASSLGGTANAWPQHF. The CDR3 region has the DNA TGTGCCAGCAGTTTAGGAGGGACCGCAAACGCATGGCCCCAGCATTTT. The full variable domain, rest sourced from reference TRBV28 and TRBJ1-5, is DVKVTQSSRYLVKRTGEKVFLECVQDMDHENMFWYRQDPGLGLRLIYFSYDVKMKEKGDIPEGYSVSREKKERFSLILESASTNQTSMYLCASSLGGTANAWPQHFGDGTRLSIL.

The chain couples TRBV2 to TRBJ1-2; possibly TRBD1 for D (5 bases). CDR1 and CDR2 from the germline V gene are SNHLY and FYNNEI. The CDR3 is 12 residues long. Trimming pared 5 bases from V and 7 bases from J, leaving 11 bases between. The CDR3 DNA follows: TGTGCCAGCAGTACATCAGGGCGTGGCTACACCTTC. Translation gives CASSTSGRGYTF.

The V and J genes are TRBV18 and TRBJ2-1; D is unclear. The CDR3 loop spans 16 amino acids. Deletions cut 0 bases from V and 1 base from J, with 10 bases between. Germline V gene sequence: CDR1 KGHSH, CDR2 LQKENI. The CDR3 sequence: CASSPPVEASYNEQFF. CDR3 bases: TGTGCCAGCTCACCACCAGTAGAAGCGTCCTACAATGAGCAGTTCTTC.

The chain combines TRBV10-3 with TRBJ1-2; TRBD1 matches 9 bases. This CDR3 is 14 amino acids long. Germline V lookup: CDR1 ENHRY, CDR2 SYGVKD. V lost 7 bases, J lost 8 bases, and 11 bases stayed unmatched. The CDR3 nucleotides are TGTGCCATCACCCCGGGACAGGGATTCGACGGCTACACCTTC. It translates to CAITPGQGFDGYTF.